This T cell receptor beta chain is from a study of identical twins (dated by TCRdb to the mid-2010s). In terms of the full investigation: To test whether fetal clonotypes persist, this study deep-sequenced TCR alpha and beta repertoires from monozygotic twins, from unrelated adults of various ages, and from cord blood. Replicate twin experiments were performed at different times using different library preparation protocols to rule out contamination. Summary of the overall study and its limitations: Fewer insertions were carried by abundant cord blood beta clonotypes, a similar but weaker trend appeared in young adult naive repertoires, and no such trend appeared in memory repertoires. Because the same donors could not be followed over many years, the conclusions depended on cross-sectional statistical analysis. A weaker excess of twin sharing was found in beta out-of-frame sequences because the signal-to-noise ratio was lowered by fewer shared sequences. Zero-insertion analyses could be partly confounded by invariant T cells such as MAIT and iNKT, though diverse VJ usage argued against such confounding for most clonotypes. In monozygotic twins, out-of-frame TCR alpha sharing was systematically underestimated by recombination models, although the models agreed with sharing between unrelated individuals. Compared with coincidental sharing between unrelated individuals, out-of-frame TCR alpha sequences shared between twins had an excess of sequences with low generation probability.

V drops 0 bases and J drops 5 bases, leaving 10 bases in between. From its cysteine to its phenylalanine, the CDR3 spans 14 amino acids. The entry retains the CDR3 DNA only, 42 bases that are in frame from base 1. In the germline V gene, CDR1 corresponds to LGHNA and CDR2 to YSLEER. All donors were healthy Caucasians. Three pairs of female monozygotic twins, all aged about 18 to 30 years, made up the twin cohort. The RNA used for TCR libraries was isolated from peripheral blood mononuclear cells. Receptors were amplified or captured by 5' RACE. Data came from an Illumina HiSeq 2000. Template switching introduced a universal primer binding site; the final cDNA contained a unique molecular identifier, enabling accurate counting of TCR cDNA molecules. Specific primers in the conserved constant-segment region were used to synthesize first-strand cDNA for TCR alpha and beta chains. To control for contamination, every cDNA library carried two barcodes: a SMART-Mk sample barcode plus Illumina barcodes. TruSeq adapter sequences along with Illumina sample barcodes were introduced in two successive PCR steps. Sequencing of the TCR alpha and beta cDNA libraries was done on the Illumina HiSeq platform using custom primers. Per the original workflow: Raw reads were processed with MiGEC to extract unique molecular identifiers, and MiXCR was used to determine CDR3 positions. Recombination models were inferred per individual with the repgenHMM and IGoR tools using an EM algorithm. Shared clonotype analysis was performed with the tcR package in R, normalizing sharing by the product of cloneset sizes. To study raw recombination without the effects of thymic and clonal selection, out-of-frame nonproductive sequences were analyzed. Using fastp at Q25 and MiXCR, TCRdb reprocessed the public reads and kept productive beta chains. Rows with a matching CDR3 protein are joined into one entry that keeps the most common DNA and genes. The V and J calls here are based on TCRdb, not the publication. The sample table holds 450,000 to 650,000 distinct CDR3 sequences, of which 9.5% to 10% were seen once. Jointly, the top ten make up around 3.1% of the sample.

Regarding this clonotype: The antigen this receptor binds is unknown. Per-nucleotide qualities are absent, and no much larger clonotype sits a single base away.

These data were also reused for a study on yellow fever vaccine responses in identical twins. The second investigation adds: According to the authors, the vaccine-induced T cell response in identical twins seemed to be partly convergent and partly specific to each individual. The study precisely tracked vaccine-responding T cell clones in identical twins.

The receptor chain draws on TRBV4-3 and TRBJ2-5, with the identity of the D gene unclear. The sequenced sample was PBMCs. The source of this sequence is a woman under 30 in good health. The DNA is TGCGCCAGCAGCCAAGATGCCGCCGGGGAGACCCAGTACTTC. Its amino acids are CASSQDAAGETQYF.